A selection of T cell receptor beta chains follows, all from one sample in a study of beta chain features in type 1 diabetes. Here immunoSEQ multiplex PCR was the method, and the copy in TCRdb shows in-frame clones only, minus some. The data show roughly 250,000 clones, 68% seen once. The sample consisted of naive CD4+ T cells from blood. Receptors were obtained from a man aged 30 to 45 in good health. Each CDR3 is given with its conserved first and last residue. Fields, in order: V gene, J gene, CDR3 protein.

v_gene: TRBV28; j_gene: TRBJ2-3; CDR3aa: CASSVRDTQYF
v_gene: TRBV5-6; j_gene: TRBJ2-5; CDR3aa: CASSGQGVGTQYF
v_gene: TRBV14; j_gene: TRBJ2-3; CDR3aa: CASSDRAFGDTQYF
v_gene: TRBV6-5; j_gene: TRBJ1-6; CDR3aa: CASSRYRAASPLHF
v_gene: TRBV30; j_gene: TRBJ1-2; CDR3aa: CAWSRGEHGYTF
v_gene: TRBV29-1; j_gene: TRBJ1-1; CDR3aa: CSVEWDMNTEAFF
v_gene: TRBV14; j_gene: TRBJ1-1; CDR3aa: CASTRQPNTEAFF
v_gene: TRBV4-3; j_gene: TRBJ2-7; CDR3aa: CASSRHLRDEQYF
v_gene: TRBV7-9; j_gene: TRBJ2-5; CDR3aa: CASSFGDREEETQYF
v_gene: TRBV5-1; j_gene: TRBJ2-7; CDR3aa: CASSLGAIPSSYEQYF
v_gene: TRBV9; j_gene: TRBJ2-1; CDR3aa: CASSTRQVFGNEQFF
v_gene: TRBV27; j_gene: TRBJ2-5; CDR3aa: CASSPMGIQETQYF
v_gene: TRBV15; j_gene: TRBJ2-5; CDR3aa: CATSRVDLKTQYF
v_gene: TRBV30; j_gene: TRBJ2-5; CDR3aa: CACTRAGQETQYF
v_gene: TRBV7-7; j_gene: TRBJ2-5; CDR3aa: CASSSAGRGETQYF
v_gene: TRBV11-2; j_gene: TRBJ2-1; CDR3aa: CASRSDLAGAMYNEQFF
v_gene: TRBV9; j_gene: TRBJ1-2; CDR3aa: CASSVGSQGWGYTF
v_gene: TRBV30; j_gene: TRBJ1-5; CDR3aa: CAWSVLGTGTQPQHF
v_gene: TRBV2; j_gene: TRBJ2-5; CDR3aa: CASSEEGGETQYF